This TCR beta chain was retrieved from a study of T cell responses to AZD1222 COVID-19 vaccine. The germline V gene has CDR1 SNHLY and CDR2 FYNNEI. The V gene lost 5 bases and the J gene lost 6 bases, with 8 bases spanning the gap. This CDR3 contains 11 residues. Profiling relied on immunoSEQ multiplex PCR, and the TCRdb table lists in-frame clones only, not all of them. The sample includes 110,000 to 150,000 clones, approximately 86% seen only once; the top ten take around 3.6%. To note about this clone: The antigen is not known.

Study results and limitations: Researchers took repertoire samples only after the peak T cell response had come. Spike-wide coverage was observed for vaccine-associated CD4 TCRs, with dominant responses at 160-218 and 743-854. Most donors were white British and more were female, and clonal diversity was possibly underestimated.

The input for sequencing was peripheral blood, taken on day 0 of AZD1222 vaccination. The chain carries TRBV2 and TRBJ2-7, with no clear D. The source is an adult in good health. CDR3 loop: CASSPRTEQYF. The CDR3 nucleotides are TGTGCCAGCAGTCCAAGGACCGAGCAGTACTTC.